These 14 T cell receptor beta chains were all obtained from the same sample, sequenced in a study of early T cells in non-severe SARS-CoV-2 infection. MiXCR, applied by TCRdb to the 5' RACE reads, yields one record per CDR3 protein. The table lists fewer than 110,000 distinct CDR3 sequences, around 10% of them singletons. Sequenced input: whole blood. Every receptor here comes from an adult who was a healthcare worker with PCR-confirmed SARS-CoV-2 infection or an uninfected control (not recorded which).

This clonotype was seen only a few times. V and J are TRBV12-3 or TRBV12-4 and TRBJ1-4, with D tentatively TRBD1 (6 bases). The germline V and J ends were trimmed by 6 bases and 8 bases, with 19 bases remaining between them. The CDR3 runs 15 residues. The CDR3 sequence is CASSRGPTGREKLFF. CDR3 nucleotide sequence: TGTGCCAGCAGCCGGGGACCGACAGGCCGGGAAAAACTGTTTTTT.

V is TRBV4-1 and J is TRBJ2-3; 9 bases map to TRBD2. CDR1 MGHRA and CDR2 YSYEKL come from the germline V gene. This CDR3 is built from 14 residues. With V trimmed by 4 bases and J by 8 bases, 7 bases remained unmatched. The CDR3, as DNA: TGCGCCAGCAGCCCTAGCGGGACCGGACTTACGCAGTATTTT. It codes for CASSPSGTGLTQYF.

The V and J genes are TRBV5-1 and TRBJ2-2, with 7 bases aligning to TRBD1. V lost 4 bases to trimming and J lost 5 bases; unmatched junction nucleotides: 8. CDR1 SGHRS and CDR2 YFSETQ come from the germline V gene. This CDR3 spans 15 amino acids. In DNA form, the CDR3 reads TGCGCCAGCAGCCCGGCAGGGGGAAGGACCGGGGAGCTGTTTTTT. Residues: CASSPAGGRTGELFF.

This clonotype was observed a few times. The J gene is TRBJ2-1, the V gene TRBV6-6; 13 bases fit TRBD2. This CDR3 contains 18 residues. After removal of 5 bases from V and 4 bases from J, the junction contained 11 bases not matched to a gene. Looked up from germline, CDR1 is MNHNY and CDR2 is SVGAGI (reference sequence). The CDR3, as DNA: TGTGCCAGCAGTCACGGACTAGCGGGGGACCCGAGGTACAATGAGCAGTTCTTC. This codes for CASSHGLAGDPRYNEQFF.

This clonotype was counted a few times. The chain recombines TRBV10-3 with TRBJ2-3, with 9 bases fitting TRBD2. J gave up 4 bases and V 2 bases, and 7 bases lay outside the gene matches. The CDR3 runs 16 residues. Germline assignment: CDR1 ENHRY and CDR2 SYGVKD. DNA for the CDR3: TGTGCCATCAGTGAGCTCCAGCGGGAGGACTCAGATACGCAGTATTTT. Protein product: CAISELQREDSDTQYF.

This clonotype was seen ten or more times. The chain joins TRBV20-1 to TRBJ2-1; TRBD2 agrees at 7 bases. Germline CDR1 is DFQATT and CDR2 is SNEGSKA (reference sequence). CDR3 size: 12 residues. Trimming took 6 bases from V and 7 from J; bases not matched to a gene: 6. CDR3 sequence (DNA): TGCAGTGCCCGGGAGGTAGCGAATGAGCAGTTCTTC. Translating gives CSAREVANEQFF.

The CDR3 nucleotides read TGTGCCAGCAGTGAGGCTAGCGGGGCTAACAATGAGCAGTTCTTC. It specifies CASSEASGANNEQFF. The chain combines TRBV6-4 with TRBJ2-1; 9 positions match TRBD2. The J segment lost 5 bases and the V segment lost 3 bases, leaving 5 bases of the junction unmatched. Germline V gene sequence: CDR1 MRHNA, CDR2 SNTAGT. The CDR3 spans 15 residues.

This clonotype was detected many times. The chain couples TRBV27 to TRBJ2-2; the match to TRBD1 covers 7 bases. This CDR3 is built from 15 residues. From germline, CDR1 is MNHEY and CDR2 SMNVEV (reference sequence). V shed 3 bases, J shed 1 base, and the junction held 2 bases outside the gene matches. The CDR3 spells CASSFGTENTGELFF. The CDR3 DNA is TGTGCCAGCAGTTTCGGGACAGAGAACACCGGGGAGCTGTTTTTT.

This clonotype was recorded at least ten times. The chain joins TRBV12-3 or TRBV12-4 to TRBJ1-2; a possible D gene is TRBD1 (5 bases). The CDR3 contains 14 residues. Trimming pared 2 bases from V and 6 bases from J, leaving 13 bases between. The CDR3 coding sequence is TGTGCCAGCAGTTTATCTAAGGGGCCGAATGGCTACACCTTC. Amino acids: CASSLSKGPNGYTF.

The rearrangement uses TRBV23-1 and TRBJ1-1; D not resolved. TRBV23-1 is an open reading frame, and its role is uncertain. V lost 3 bases and J lost 1, with 15 bases in between. CDR3 length equals 16 residues. The CDR3 region is CASSHLTDRWNTEAFF. The CDR3, as DNA: TGCGCCAGCAGTCACCTTACGGACCGATGGAACACTGAAGCTTTCTTT.

This clonotype showed up just a few times. The CDR3 region is CASSPLAGRLNEQFF. CDR3 DNA sequence: TGTGCCAGCAGCCCTCTCGCGGGAAGGTTGAATGAGCAGTTCTTC. This chain uses TRBV3-1 with TRBJ2-1; a possible D gene is TRBD2 (6 bases). This CDR3 is 15 amino acids long. Trimming took off 4 bases at V and 7 bases at J, with 17 bases between the two ends. Germline loops: CDR1 LGHDT, CDR2 YNNKEL (reference sequence).

This clonotype was observed many times. This chain connects TRBV7-9 to TRBJ2-2; D is unresolved. The V end lost 4 bases, the J end lost 6 bases, and 3 bases lay between the germline ends. CDR3 length: 11 amino acids. CDR1 is SEHNR, CDR2 FQNEAQ, per germline (reference sequence). CDR3 nucleotides: TGTGCCAGCAGCTCGTCCGGGGAGCTGTTTTTT. Its protein is CASSSSGELFF.

The V and J genes are TRBV21-1 and TRBJ2-6; TRBD1, the table's D call, lacks a check against the DNA. TRBV21-1 is a documented pseudogene. This CDR3 has 18 amino acids. The CDR3 coding sequence is TGTGCCAGCATTACCGGACAGGGGTCTCTTGGTGGGGCCAACGTCCTGACTTTC. It yields the protein CASITGQGSLGGANVLTF.

The table lists this clonotype with a few counts. J is TRBJ1-1 and V is TRBV14, with D perhaps matching TRBD1 (5 bases). Trimming cost V 4 bases and J 1 base, with 13 bases left between them. CDR3 size: 15 residues. CDR1 and CDR2 from the germline V gene are SGHDN and FVKESK. CDR3 bases: TGTGCCAGCAGCCCCCGCAGGGTTTGGAACACTGAAGCTTTCTTT. It yields the protein CASSPRRVWNTEAFF.